This T cell receptor beta chain was profiled in a study of CD8+ T cells in alopecia areata. RNA extraction and reverse transcription yielded cDNA as sequencing template. Method: immunoSEQ multiplex PCR; TCRdb's copy keeps in-frame clones and lacks some. The data contain fewer than 150,000 clones, 55% to 65% of them seen just once; the ten biggest clones take up 2.5% to 3.5%. This TCR derives from a human donor in good health. Sequencing was done on a sample of CD4+ T cells sorted from blood.

DNA of the CDR3: TGTGCCAGCAGCGCTTCGGCGGGGCAGACCGATACGCAGTATTTT. Encoded protein: CASSASAGQTDTQYF. The chain joins TRBV9 to TRBJ2-3; the D gene is possibly TRBD2 (6 bases). The CDR3 runs to 15 residues. The V and J ends lost 3 bases and 6 bases respectively, with 17 bases between them. The germline CDR1 and CDR2 sequences are SGDLS and YYNGEE. Drawing the rest from reference TRBV9 and TRBJ2-3, the complete variable domain is DSGVTQTPKHLITATGQRVTLRCSPRSGDLSVYWYQQSLDQGLQFLIQYYNGEERAKGNILERFSAQQFPDLHSELNLSSLELGDSALYFCASSASAGQTDTQYFGPGTRLTVL.